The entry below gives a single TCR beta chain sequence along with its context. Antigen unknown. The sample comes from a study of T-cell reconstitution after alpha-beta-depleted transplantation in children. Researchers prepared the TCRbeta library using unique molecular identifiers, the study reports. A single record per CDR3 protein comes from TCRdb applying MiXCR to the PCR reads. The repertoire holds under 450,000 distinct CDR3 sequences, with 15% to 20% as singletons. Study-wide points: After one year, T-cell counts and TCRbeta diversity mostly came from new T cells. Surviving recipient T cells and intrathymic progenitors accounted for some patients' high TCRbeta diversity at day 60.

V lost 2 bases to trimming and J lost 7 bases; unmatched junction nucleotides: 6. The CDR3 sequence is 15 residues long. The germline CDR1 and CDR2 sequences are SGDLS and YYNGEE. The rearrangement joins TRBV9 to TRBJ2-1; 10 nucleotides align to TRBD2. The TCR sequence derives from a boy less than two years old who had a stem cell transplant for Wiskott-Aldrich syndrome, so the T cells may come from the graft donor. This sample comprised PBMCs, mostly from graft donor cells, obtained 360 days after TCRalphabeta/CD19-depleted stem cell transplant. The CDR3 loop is CASSVRGLAVNEQFF. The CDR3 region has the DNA TGTGCCAGCAGCGTTAGAGGACTAGCGGTTAATGAGCAGTTCTTC.